The clone carrying this T cell receptor beta chain was observed many times. Its specificity is unknown. At one end, the junction sequence differs from germline, possibly due to a read error. This record comes from a study of T cells after yellow fever vaccination. Study results and caveats: Clonotypes shared by both compartments, CD4 and CD8, made up a small share. Post-booster repertoires again held most primary-vaccination clones (about 96% CD4, 88% CD8).

Via MiXCR, TCRdb re-called the 5' RACE reads, giving one row per CDR3 protein. The sample has under 150,000 distinct CDR3 sequences, 7.7% seen once. Per the germline V gene, CDR1 is LNHDA and CDR2 is SQIVND (reference sequence). The CDR3 is made up of 11 amino acids. The TCR sequence derives from a man between 25 and 39 years old who received the YFV17D yellow fever vaccine. This chain uses TRBV19 with TRBJ1-2; D is unresolved. Sequences were derived from CD4+ T cells sorted from PBMCs, sampled 5 days after the yellow fever booster vaccination. CDR3 in DNA: TGTGCCAGTAGTATAGGCGACCGATGGTACTTC. It encodes CASSIGDRWYF.